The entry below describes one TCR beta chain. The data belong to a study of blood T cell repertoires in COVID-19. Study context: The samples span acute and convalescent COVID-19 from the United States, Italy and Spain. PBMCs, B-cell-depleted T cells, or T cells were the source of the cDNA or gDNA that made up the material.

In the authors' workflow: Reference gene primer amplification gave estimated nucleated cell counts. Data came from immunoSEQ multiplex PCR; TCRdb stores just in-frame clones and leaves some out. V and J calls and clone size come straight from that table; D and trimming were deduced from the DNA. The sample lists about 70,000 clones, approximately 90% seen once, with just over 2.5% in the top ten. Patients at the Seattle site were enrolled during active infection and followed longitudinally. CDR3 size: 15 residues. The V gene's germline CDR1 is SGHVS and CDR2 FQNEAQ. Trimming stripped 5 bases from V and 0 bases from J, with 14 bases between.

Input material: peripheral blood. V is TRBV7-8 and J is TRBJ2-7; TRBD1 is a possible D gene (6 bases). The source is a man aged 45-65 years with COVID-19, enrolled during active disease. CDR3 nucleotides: TGTGCCAGCAGCCAAGGGCCAGGGGTCTCCTACGAGCAGTACTTC. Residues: CASSQGPGVSYEQYF.